The clone carrying this T cell receptor beta chain has at least ten counts. Its specificity is unknown. This sample is part of a study of T-cell memory formation after mild COVID-19. Study outcomes and limitations: Mainly CM and EM harbored the contracting CD4+ clones; mainly EMRA harbored the CD8+ ones. Contracting clones from day 15 to 85 had balanced CD4/CD8; later expanders favoured CD4+. Clones from the second wave (peaking day 37) had unconfirmed SARS-CoV-2 specificity.

Trimming stripped 0 bases from V and 5 bases from J, with 8 bases between. The germline CDR1 and CDR2 sequences are SGDLS and YYNGEE. The CDR3 has 13 residues. TCRdb fed the 5' RACE reads into MiXCR, producing one record per CDR3 protein. The top ten clones hold roughly 23% of a sample with around 260,000 distinct CDR3 sequences, around 15% of them seen once. The clonotype originates from a man younger than 35 who had mild COVID-19 (a few samples of this study predate the infection). Cell type and time point are not known. Sequenced material: PBMCs or a T cell subset sorted from them (not recorded which). The chain recombines TRBV9 with TRBJ1-1, with D unresolved. The CDR3 loop reads CASSVALGTEAFF. The DNA for the CDR3 is TGTGCCAGCAGCGTAGCTTTGGGAACTGAAGCTTTCTTT.